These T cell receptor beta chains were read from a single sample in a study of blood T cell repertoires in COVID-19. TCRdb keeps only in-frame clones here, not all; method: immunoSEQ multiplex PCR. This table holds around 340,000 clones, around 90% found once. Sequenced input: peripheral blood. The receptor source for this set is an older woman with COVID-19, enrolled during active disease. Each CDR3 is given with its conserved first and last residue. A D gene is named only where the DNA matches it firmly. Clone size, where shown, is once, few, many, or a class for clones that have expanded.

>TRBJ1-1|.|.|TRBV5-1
TGCGCCAGCAGCCCCGCTTTTTCCGGGAGCACTGAAGCTTTCTTT
CASSPAFSGSTEAFF
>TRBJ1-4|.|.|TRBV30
TGTGCCCTTGAGGAGGGGGAAAAACTGTTTTTT
CALEEGEKLFF
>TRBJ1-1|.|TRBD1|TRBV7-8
TGTGCCAGCAGCCTATCACTGCAGGGGGCCTTAGAAGCTTTCTTT
CASSLSLQGALEAFF
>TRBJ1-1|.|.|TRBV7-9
TGTGCCAGCAGCTCCACAGCTTCTACGGCTGAAGCTTTCTTT
CASSSTASTAEAFF
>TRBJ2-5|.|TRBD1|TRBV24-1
TGTGCCACCAGTGATTATGGGACAGGGAGGGAGACCCAGTACTTC
CATSDYGTGRETQYF
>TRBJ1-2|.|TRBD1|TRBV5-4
TGTGCCAGCAGCATCCGACAGGGATCCTATGGCTACACCTTC
CASSIRQGSYGYTF
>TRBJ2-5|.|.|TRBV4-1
TGCGCCAGCAGCCAAGATTTGTCGCCGGGGGAGACCCAGTACTTC
CASSQDLSPGETQYF
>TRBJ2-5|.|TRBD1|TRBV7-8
TGTGCCAGCAGCTTAATCACAGGGGTGCTTCTCCAAGAGACCCAGTACTTC
CASSLITGVLLQETQYF
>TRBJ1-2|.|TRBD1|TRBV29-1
TGCAGCGTTGGGGACAGGTCCTATGGCTACACCTTC
CSVGDRSYGYTF
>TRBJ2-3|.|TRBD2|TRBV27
TGTGCCAGCAGTTCCCGCCTAGCGGGGGGGCTATCCGATACGCAGTATTTT
CASSSRLAGGLSDTQYF
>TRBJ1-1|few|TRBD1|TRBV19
TGTGCCAGTAGTGCCGAGGACAGGGGGCTGAACACTGAAGCTTTCTTT
CASSAEDRGLNTEAFF
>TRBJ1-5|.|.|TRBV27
TGTGCCAGCAGTTCGGTCGATAGCAATCAGCCCCAGCATTTT
CASSSVDSNQPQHF
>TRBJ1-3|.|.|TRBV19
TGTGCCAGCGCCCCCCCGGGCTCTGGAAACACCATATATTTT
CASAPPGSGNTIYF
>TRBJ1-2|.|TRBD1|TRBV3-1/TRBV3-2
TGTGCCAGCAGCCCGCGGGACAGGGGGTATGGCTACACCTTC
CASSPRDRGYGYTF
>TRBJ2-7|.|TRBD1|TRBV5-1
TGCGCCAGCAGCTTGGGCGGACAGGGGACTTACGAGCAGTACTTC
CASSLGGQGTYEQYF
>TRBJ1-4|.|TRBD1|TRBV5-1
TGCGCCAGCAGCTTGATGGGACAGGGGAAGGAAAAACTGTTTTTT
CASSLMGQGKEKLFF
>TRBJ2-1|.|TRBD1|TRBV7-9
TGTGCCAGCAGCCAGAGAACCTCCGGGACAGCATACAATGAGCAGTTCTTC
CASSQRTSGTAYNEQFF
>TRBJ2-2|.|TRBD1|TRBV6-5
TGTGCCAGCACCCGGGACAGTTCGAACACCGGGGAGCTGTTTTTT
CASTRDSSNTGELFF
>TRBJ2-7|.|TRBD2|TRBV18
TGTGCCAGCTCTCCCTCGGGGGGGCGCTACGAGCAGTACTTC
CASSPSGGRYEQYF
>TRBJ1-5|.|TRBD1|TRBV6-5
TGTGCCAGCAGTTACACCGGACAGGGGAATCAGCCCCAGCATTTT
CASSYTGQGNQPQHF
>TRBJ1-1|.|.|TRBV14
TGTGCCAGCAGAAGACCGGGACAAACGAACACTGAAGCTTTCTTT
CASRRPGQTNTEAFF
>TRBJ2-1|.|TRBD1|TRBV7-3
TGTGCCAGCAGCCCCCCGGGACAGAGCTCCTACAATGAGCAGTTCTTC
CASSPPGQSSYNEQFF
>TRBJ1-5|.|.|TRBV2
TGTGCCAGCAGTCCCTCGGTGGGGGGTCAGCCCCAGCATTTT
CASSPSVGGQPQHF
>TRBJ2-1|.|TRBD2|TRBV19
TGTGCCACCAGGGGACTAGCGGCCCCCGACAATGAGCAGTTCTTC
CATRGLAAPDNEQFF